This T cell receptor (beta chain) was profiled in a study of PD-1 blockade in classical Hodgkin lymphoma. No patient escaped relapse after autologous stem cell transplantation, and brentuximab vedotin exposure varied. Patients showed best responses of complete response, partial response or progressive disease. Produced via immunoSEQ multiplex PCR; TCRdb's table is partial and in-frame only. The sample shows roughly 11,000 clones, around three quarters of them seen only once. The TCR was taken from a human donor with classical Hodgkin lymphoma. Here the sequenced sample was peripheral blood mononuclear cells (PBMCs), taken at baseline.

CDR3 DNA sequence: TGTGCCAGCAGCCAAGACAGGAGGAACTCCTACAATGAGCAGTTCTTC. It yields the protein CASSQDRRNSYNEQFF. The chain is built from TRBV4-2 and TRBJ2-1; perhaps TRBD2 as D (5 bases). The CDR3 covers 16 residues. CDR1 is LGHNA and CDR2 is YNFKEQ in the germline V gene. V lost 0 bases and J lost 0, with 9 bases in between.